This T cell receptor beta chain was obtained from a study of Ad26.COV2.S vaccination and SARS-CoV-2 variants. Study-wide context: Ad26.COV2.S given intramuscularly, once or twice 56 days apart.

Study-level results: Recipients of either vaccine or placebo displayed similar breadth of non-spike TCRs.

Using immunoSEQ multiplex PCR, the repertoire was profiled, and TCRdb retains in-frame clones only, with some absent. The sample holds about 460,000 clones, 80% to 90% seen once. As to this clone: The antigen is undetermined.

Treatment meaning: around 19 received Ad26.COV2.S at low or high dose, single or two shots; 5 received placebo; per-sample allocation not given. All samples were drawn on day 63, counting from the first vaccine or placebo injection. The V gene end was trimmed by 6 bases and the J gene end by 4 bases; junction bases not matched to a gene: 15. Per the germline V gene, CDR1 is MDHEN and CDR2 is SYDVKM. The CDR3 has 16 amino acids. The chain employs TRBV28 and TRBJ2-7; 7 bases fit TRBD1. Source: peripheral blood, taken in a trial of Ad26.COV2.S vaccine versus placebo. The receptor comes from a person aged 18 to 59 who received the Ad26.COV2.S COVID-19 vaccine or a placebo. The CDR3 is CASRPGVGGLGYEQYF. DNA for the CDR3: TGTGCCAGCAGACCGGGCGTAGGGGGCCTTGGGTACGAGCAGTACTTC.